The next 16 T cell receptor beta chains were all read from a single sample in a study of cytomegalovirus exposure and HLA in healthy donors. 60 Vbeta and 13 Jbeta primers were used in PCR. Using immunoSEQ multiplex PCR, the repertoire was profiled, and TCRdb retains in-frame clones only, with some absent. The table records 99,000 or so clones, about four fifths of them present only once. Input material: PBMCs. The receptor source for this set is a man aged 30-40 years in good health and CMV-seronegative.

The chain uses TRBV5-1 and TRBJ2-5; 11 bases agree with TRBD1. The CDR3 contains 17 residues. V was pared by 0 bases and J by 1 base, with 5 bases of the junction left unmatched. The germline V gene encodes CDR1 SGHRS and CDR2 YFSETQ. CDR3 amino acids: CASSLVTGTGGQETQYF. The CDR3 DNA sequence: TGCGCCAGCAGCTTGGTTACCGGGACAGGGGGCCAAGAGACCCAGTACTTC.

The rearrangement joins TRBV30 to TRBJ2-1, with 7 positions matching TRBD1. Germline V gene data show CDR1 as GTSNPN and CDR2 as SVGIG (reference sequence). The CDR3 has 14 residues. J lost 4 bases, V lost 0 bases, and 3 bases had no gene match. CDR3 coding DNA: TGTGCCTGGAGTGTACCGGGACAGTACAATGAGCAGTTCTTC. It codes for CAWSVPGQYNEQFF.

The rearrangement links TRBV27 to TRBJ2-7; TRBD2 might be the D (5 bases). Deletions cut 3 bases from V and 0 bases from J, with 21 bases between. The CDR3 runs to 18 residues. The germline CDR1 and CDR2 sequences are MNHEY and SMNVEV (reference sequence). CDR3 sequence reads: CASSFTRGGDYPSYEQYF. The CDR3 region has the DNA TGTGCCAGCAGTTTCACCCGGGGTGGTGATTATCCCTCCTACGAGCAGTACTTC.

V and J are TRBV4-2 and TRBJ2-5; D call uncertain. Trimming took 0 bases from V and 2 from J, leaving 7 bases between them. The CDR3 totals 14 residues. The germline gives CDR1 LGHNA, CDR2 YNFKEQ. The CDR3 DNA follows: TGTGCCAGCAGCCAAGAGCCCAGACAAGAGACCCAGTACTTC. Translating gives CASSQEPRQETQYF.

The V call is TRBV27, the J call TRBJ1-5, with D unresolved. The CDR3 is 13 amino acids. CDR1 and CDR2 from the germline V gene are MNHEY and SMNVEV (reference sequence). V lost 1 base and J 5 bases, leaving 6 bases between the germline ends. The CDR3 spells CASSLFSHQPQHF. Written as DNA, the CDR3 is TGTGCCAGCAGTTTATTCTCCCATCAGCCCCAGCATTTT.

The DNA for the CDR3 is TGTGCCTCAGCTGGGGGAGGGGAGGTCAATCAGCCCCAGCATTTT. This encodes CASAGGGEVNQPQHF. The genes are TRBV30 and TRBJ1-5; maybe TRBD1 (5 bases). There are 15 residues in the CDR3. Looked up from germline, CDR1 is GTSNPN and CDR2 is SVGIG (reference sequence). Trimming left V 7 bases short and J 3 bases short, with 19 bases between.

The V call is TRBV18, the J call TRBJ1-3, with D possibly matching TRBD1 (6 bases). The CDR3 totals 14 residues. Germline CDR1 and CDR2: KGHSH and LQKENI. V gave up 2 bases and J gave up 4 bases, with 9 bases separating them. The CDR3 reads CASSPTGKGNTIYF. For the CDR3, the DNA is TGTGCCAGCTCACCAACAGGGAAAGGAAACACCATATATTTT.

This clone was picked up one time. V gene TRBV5-1 combines with J gene TRBJ2-1; TRBD2 agrees at 8 bases. V dropped 0 bases and J dropped 7; count of bases not matched to a gene: 6. The CDR3 contains 15 residues. From germline, CDR1 is SGHRS and CDR2 YFSETQ. This CDR3 is CASSLAGTSMNEQFF. The CDR3 DNA reads as TGCGCCAGCAGCTTGGCCGGGACTAGTATGAATGAGCAGTTCTTC.

This clone was picked up one time. The rearrangement joins TRBV11-2 to TRBJ1-1; tentatively, D is TRBD1 (5 bases). The CDR3 length is 14 residues. Germline V gene data show CDR1 as SGHAT and CDR2 as FQNNGV. V lost 2 bases and J 1 base, leaving 8 bases between the germline ends. Here the CDR3 reads CASSLRQQNTEAFF. CDR3 DNA: TGTGCCAGCAGCTTAAGACAGCAGAACACTGAAGCTTTCTTT. The complete variable domain, with remaining parts taken from reference TRBV11-2 and TRBJ1-1, reads EAGVAQSPRYKIIEKRQSVAFWCNPISGHATLYWYQQILGQGPKLLIQFQNNGVVDDSQLPKDRFSAERLKGVDSTLKIQPAKLEDSAVYLCASSLRQQNTEAFFGQGTRLTVV.

The chain has TRBV5-4 and TRBJ2-7; 10 bases fit TRBD2. Germline V gene lookup returns CDR1 SGHNT and CDR2 YYREEE (reference sequence). CDR3 size: 15 residues. V was clipped by 4 bases and J by 3 bases; unmatched bases: 7. CDR3 amino acids: CASSRGLADHYEQYF. Written as DNA, the CDR3 is TGTGCCAGCAGCAGAGGACTAGCGGATCACTACGAGCAGTACTTC.

This chain uses TRBV19 with TRBJ1-6, with 8 bases fitting TRBD1. Germline CDR1 reads LNHDA; CDR2 reads SQIVND (reference sequence). This CDR3 comprises 14 residues. Trimming removed 1 base from V and 7 bases from J; junction bases left unmatched: 0. CDR3 amino acids: CASSIGTGNSPLHF. In nucleotides, the CDR3 is TGTGCCAGTAGTATAGGGACAGGGAATTCACCCCTCCACTTT. Drawing the rest from reference TRBV19 and TRBJ1-6, the complete variable domain is DGGITQSPKYLFRKEGQNVTLSCEQNLNHDAMYWYRQDPGQGLRLIYYSQIVNDFQKGDIAEGYSVSREKKESFPLTVTSAQKNPTAFYLCASSIGTGNSPLHFGNGTRLTVT.

V gene TRBV15 combines with J gene TRBJ2-1, with D possibly matching TRBD1 (5 bases). Trimming shortened V by 5 bases and J by 7 bases, and 12 bases separated the two germline ends. Germline V lookup: CDR1 LNHNV, CDR2 YYDKDF (reference sequence). This CDR3 is 13 amino acids long. CDR3 DNA sequence: TGTGCCACCAGCCGATACCAGGGTAATGAGCAGTTCTTC. It yields the protein CATSRYQGNEQFF.

The gene calls are TRBV19 and TRBJ1-4; TRBD1 is a possible D gene (6 bases). V dropped 9 bases and J dropped 10 bases, with 18 bases sitting between them. The CDR3 is 13 residues long. Germline V gives CDR1 LNHDA, CDR2 SQIVND (reference sequence). In nucleotides, the CDR3 is TGTGCCAGCTGGGGGCAGGGAAGTGGAAAACTGTTTTTT. This gives the protein CASWGQGSGKLFF.

As regards this clone: Compared with germline, one end of the junction differs, possibly owing to a read error. The chain combines TRBV6-1 with TRBJ2-3, with 11 bases identical to TRBD2. CDR1 is MNHNS and CDR2 is SASEGT in the germline V gene. This CDR3 spans 15 amino acids. The CDR3 DNA is TGTGCCAGCAGACGACTAGCGGGGAGCACAGATACGCCGTATTTT. Translated: CASRRLAGSTDTPYF.

This clone was seen a single time. The chain uses TRBV28 and TRBJ2-5; D possibly corresponds to TRBD1 (6 bases). CDR3 length: 14 residues. From germline, CDR1 is MDHEN and CDR2 SYDVKM. Trimming took off 5 bases at V and 9 bases at J, with 19 bases between the two ends. Written as DNA, the CDR3 is TGTGCCAGCAGTCCCGGACAGAGGGGCGCGGCCCAGTACTTC. Amino acids: CASSPGQRGAAQYF.

The rearrangement uses TRBV5-6 and TRBJ1-1; D might be TRBD1 (5 bases). CDR1 and CDR2 from the germline V gene are SGHDT and YYEEEE. Trimming removed 0 bases from V and 7 bases from J, with 16 bases in between. CDR3 size: 15 residues. CDR3 in amino acids: CASSLAGGRGGEAFF. CDR3 DNA sequence: TGTGCCAGCAGCTTGGCGGGGGGACGGGGCGGTGAAGCTTTCTTT.